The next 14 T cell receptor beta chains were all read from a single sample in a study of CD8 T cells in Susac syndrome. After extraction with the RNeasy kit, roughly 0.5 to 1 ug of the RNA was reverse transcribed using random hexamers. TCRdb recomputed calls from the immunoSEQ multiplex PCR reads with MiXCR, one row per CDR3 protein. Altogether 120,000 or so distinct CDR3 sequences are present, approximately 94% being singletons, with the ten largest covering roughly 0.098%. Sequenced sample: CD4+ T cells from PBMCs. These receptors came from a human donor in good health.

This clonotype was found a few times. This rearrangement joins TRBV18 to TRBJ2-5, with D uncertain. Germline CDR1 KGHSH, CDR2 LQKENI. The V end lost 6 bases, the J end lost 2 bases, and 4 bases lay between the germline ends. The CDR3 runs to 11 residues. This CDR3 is CASSQQETQYF. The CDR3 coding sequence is TGTGCCAGCTCCCAGCAAGAGACCCAGTACTTC.

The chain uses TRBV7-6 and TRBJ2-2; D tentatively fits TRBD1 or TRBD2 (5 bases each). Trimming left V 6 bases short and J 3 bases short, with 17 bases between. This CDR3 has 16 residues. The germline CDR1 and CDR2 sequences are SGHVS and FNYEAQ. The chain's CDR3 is CASSSGPQGYTGELFF. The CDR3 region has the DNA TGTGCCAGCAGTTCGGGACCCCAGGGTTACACCGGGGAGCTGTTTTTT.

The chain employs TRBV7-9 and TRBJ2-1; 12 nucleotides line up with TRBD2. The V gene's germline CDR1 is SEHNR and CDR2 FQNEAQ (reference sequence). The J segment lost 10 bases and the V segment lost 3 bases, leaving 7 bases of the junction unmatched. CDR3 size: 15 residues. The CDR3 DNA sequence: TGTGCCAGCAGCTTTTCGGGACTAGCGGGCTCAGAGCAGTTCTTC. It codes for CASSFSGLAGSEQFF.

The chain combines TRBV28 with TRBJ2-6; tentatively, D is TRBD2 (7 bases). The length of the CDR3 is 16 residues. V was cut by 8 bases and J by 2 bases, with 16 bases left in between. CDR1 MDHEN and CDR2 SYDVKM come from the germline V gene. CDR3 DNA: TGTGCCAGCCGCGGAGGGGGGGCTGCTGGGGCCAACGTCCTGACTTTC. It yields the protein CASRGGGAAGANVLTF.

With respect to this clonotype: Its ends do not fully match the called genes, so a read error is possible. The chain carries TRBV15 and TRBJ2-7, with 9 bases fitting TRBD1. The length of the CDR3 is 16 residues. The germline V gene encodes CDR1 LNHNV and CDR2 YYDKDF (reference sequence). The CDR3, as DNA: TGTGCCACCAGCCGAGATACTCCGGGACAGGGCTACGAGCAGTACTTC. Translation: CATSRDTPGQGYEQYF. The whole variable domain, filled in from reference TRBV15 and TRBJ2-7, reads DAMVIQNPRYQVTQFGKPVTLSCSQTLNHNVMYWYQQKSSQAPKLLFHYYDKDFNNEADTPDNFQSRRPNTSFCFLDIRSPGLGDTAMYLCATSRDTPGQGYEQYFGPGTRLTVT.

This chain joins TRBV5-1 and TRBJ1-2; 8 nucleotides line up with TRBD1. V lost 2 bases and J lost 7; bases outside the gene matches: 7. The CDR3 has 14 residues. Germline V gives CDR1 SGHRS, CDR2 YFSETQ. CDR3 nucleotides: TGCGCCAGCAGCTTCGGACAGGGTGCGGTTGGCTACACCTTC. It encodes CASSFGQGAVGYTF.

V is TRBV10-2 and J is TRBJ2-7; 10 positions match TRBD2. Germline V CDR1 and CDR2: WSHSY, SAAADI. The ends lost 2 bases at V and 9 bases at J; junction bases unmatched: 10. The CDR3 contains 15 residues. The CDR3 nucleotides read TGCGCCAGCAGTGAGAGGGCTAGCGGGAGCGAGCGGCAGTACTTC. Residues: CASSERASGSERQYF.

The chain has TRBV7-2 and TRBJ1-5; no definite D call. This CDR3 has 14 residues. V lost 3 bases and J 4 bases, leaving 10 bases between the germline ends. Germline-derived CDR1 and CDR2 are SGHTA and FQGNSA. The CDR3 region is CASSFGGDNQPQHF. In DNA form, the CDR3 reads TGTGCCAGCAGCTTCGGCGGGGATAATCAGCCCCAGCATTTT.

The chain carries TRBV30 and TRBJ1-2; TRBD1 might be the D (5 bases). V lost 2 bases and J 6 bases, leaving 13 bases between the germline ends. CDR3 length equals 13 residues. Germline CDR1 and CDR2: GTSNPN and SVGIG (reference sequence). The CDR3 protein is CAWSRDWGDGYTF. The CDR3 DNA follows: TGTGCCTGGAGTCGGGATTGGGGGGATGGCTACACCTTC. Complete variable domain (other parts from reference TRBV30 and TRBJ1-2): SQTIHQWPATLVQPVGSPLSLECTVEGTSNPNLYWYRQAAGRGLQLLFYSVGIGQISSEVPQNLSASRPQDRQFILSSKKLLLSDSGFYLCAWSRDWGDGYTFGSGTRLTVV.

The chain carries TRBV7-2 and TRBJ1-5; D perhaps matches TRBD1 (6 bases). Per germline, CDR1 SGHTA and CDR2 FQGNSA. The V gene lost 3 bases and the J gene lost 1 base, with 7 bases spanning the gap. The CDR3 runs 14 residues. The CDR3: CASSLGTSNQPQHF. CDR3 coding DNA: TGTGCCAGCAGCTTGGGGACAAGCAATCAGCCCCAGCATTTT.

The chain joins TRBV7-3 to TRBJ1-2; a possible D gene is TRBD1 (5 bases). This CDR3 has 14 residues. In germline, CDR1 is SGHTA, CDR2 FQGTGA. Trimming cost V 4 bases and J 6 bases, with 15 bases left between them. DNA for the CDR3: TGTGCCAGCAGCTACTCCCCCGGGACGCATGGCTACACCTTC. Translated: CASSYSPGTHGYTF.

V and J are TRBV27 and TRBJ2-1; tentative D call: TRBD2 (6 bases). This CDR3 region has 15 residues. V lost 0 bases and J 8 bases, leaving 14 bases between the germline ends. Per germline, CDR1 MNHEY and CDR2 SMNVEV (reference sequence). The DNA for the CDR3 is TGTGCCAGCAGTTTATCCGGGAGCATCGGCGATGAGCAGTTCTTC. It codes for CASSLSGSIGDEQFF.

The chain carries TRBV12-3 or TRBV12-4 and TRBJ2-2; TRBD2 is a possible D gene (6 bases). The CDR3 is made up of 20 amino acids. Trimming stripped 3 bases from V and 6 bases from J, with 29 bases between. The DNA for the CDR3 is TGTGCCAGCAGTTTTACCGCAGGGTGGGGGAATGTTGGGGAGGCCGGGGAGCTGTTTTTT. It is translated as CASSFTAGWGNVGEAGELFF.

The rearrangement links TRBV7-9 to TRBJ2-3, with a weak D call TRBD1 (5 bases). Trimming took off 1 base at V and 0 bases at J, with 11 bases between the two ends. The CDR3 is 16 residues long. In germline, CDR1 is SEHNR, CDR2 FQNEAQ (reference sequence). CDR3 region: CASSLVWGTSTDTQYF. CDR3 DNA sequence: TGTGCCAGCAGCTTAGTGTGGGGCACTAGCACAGATACGCAGTATTTT.